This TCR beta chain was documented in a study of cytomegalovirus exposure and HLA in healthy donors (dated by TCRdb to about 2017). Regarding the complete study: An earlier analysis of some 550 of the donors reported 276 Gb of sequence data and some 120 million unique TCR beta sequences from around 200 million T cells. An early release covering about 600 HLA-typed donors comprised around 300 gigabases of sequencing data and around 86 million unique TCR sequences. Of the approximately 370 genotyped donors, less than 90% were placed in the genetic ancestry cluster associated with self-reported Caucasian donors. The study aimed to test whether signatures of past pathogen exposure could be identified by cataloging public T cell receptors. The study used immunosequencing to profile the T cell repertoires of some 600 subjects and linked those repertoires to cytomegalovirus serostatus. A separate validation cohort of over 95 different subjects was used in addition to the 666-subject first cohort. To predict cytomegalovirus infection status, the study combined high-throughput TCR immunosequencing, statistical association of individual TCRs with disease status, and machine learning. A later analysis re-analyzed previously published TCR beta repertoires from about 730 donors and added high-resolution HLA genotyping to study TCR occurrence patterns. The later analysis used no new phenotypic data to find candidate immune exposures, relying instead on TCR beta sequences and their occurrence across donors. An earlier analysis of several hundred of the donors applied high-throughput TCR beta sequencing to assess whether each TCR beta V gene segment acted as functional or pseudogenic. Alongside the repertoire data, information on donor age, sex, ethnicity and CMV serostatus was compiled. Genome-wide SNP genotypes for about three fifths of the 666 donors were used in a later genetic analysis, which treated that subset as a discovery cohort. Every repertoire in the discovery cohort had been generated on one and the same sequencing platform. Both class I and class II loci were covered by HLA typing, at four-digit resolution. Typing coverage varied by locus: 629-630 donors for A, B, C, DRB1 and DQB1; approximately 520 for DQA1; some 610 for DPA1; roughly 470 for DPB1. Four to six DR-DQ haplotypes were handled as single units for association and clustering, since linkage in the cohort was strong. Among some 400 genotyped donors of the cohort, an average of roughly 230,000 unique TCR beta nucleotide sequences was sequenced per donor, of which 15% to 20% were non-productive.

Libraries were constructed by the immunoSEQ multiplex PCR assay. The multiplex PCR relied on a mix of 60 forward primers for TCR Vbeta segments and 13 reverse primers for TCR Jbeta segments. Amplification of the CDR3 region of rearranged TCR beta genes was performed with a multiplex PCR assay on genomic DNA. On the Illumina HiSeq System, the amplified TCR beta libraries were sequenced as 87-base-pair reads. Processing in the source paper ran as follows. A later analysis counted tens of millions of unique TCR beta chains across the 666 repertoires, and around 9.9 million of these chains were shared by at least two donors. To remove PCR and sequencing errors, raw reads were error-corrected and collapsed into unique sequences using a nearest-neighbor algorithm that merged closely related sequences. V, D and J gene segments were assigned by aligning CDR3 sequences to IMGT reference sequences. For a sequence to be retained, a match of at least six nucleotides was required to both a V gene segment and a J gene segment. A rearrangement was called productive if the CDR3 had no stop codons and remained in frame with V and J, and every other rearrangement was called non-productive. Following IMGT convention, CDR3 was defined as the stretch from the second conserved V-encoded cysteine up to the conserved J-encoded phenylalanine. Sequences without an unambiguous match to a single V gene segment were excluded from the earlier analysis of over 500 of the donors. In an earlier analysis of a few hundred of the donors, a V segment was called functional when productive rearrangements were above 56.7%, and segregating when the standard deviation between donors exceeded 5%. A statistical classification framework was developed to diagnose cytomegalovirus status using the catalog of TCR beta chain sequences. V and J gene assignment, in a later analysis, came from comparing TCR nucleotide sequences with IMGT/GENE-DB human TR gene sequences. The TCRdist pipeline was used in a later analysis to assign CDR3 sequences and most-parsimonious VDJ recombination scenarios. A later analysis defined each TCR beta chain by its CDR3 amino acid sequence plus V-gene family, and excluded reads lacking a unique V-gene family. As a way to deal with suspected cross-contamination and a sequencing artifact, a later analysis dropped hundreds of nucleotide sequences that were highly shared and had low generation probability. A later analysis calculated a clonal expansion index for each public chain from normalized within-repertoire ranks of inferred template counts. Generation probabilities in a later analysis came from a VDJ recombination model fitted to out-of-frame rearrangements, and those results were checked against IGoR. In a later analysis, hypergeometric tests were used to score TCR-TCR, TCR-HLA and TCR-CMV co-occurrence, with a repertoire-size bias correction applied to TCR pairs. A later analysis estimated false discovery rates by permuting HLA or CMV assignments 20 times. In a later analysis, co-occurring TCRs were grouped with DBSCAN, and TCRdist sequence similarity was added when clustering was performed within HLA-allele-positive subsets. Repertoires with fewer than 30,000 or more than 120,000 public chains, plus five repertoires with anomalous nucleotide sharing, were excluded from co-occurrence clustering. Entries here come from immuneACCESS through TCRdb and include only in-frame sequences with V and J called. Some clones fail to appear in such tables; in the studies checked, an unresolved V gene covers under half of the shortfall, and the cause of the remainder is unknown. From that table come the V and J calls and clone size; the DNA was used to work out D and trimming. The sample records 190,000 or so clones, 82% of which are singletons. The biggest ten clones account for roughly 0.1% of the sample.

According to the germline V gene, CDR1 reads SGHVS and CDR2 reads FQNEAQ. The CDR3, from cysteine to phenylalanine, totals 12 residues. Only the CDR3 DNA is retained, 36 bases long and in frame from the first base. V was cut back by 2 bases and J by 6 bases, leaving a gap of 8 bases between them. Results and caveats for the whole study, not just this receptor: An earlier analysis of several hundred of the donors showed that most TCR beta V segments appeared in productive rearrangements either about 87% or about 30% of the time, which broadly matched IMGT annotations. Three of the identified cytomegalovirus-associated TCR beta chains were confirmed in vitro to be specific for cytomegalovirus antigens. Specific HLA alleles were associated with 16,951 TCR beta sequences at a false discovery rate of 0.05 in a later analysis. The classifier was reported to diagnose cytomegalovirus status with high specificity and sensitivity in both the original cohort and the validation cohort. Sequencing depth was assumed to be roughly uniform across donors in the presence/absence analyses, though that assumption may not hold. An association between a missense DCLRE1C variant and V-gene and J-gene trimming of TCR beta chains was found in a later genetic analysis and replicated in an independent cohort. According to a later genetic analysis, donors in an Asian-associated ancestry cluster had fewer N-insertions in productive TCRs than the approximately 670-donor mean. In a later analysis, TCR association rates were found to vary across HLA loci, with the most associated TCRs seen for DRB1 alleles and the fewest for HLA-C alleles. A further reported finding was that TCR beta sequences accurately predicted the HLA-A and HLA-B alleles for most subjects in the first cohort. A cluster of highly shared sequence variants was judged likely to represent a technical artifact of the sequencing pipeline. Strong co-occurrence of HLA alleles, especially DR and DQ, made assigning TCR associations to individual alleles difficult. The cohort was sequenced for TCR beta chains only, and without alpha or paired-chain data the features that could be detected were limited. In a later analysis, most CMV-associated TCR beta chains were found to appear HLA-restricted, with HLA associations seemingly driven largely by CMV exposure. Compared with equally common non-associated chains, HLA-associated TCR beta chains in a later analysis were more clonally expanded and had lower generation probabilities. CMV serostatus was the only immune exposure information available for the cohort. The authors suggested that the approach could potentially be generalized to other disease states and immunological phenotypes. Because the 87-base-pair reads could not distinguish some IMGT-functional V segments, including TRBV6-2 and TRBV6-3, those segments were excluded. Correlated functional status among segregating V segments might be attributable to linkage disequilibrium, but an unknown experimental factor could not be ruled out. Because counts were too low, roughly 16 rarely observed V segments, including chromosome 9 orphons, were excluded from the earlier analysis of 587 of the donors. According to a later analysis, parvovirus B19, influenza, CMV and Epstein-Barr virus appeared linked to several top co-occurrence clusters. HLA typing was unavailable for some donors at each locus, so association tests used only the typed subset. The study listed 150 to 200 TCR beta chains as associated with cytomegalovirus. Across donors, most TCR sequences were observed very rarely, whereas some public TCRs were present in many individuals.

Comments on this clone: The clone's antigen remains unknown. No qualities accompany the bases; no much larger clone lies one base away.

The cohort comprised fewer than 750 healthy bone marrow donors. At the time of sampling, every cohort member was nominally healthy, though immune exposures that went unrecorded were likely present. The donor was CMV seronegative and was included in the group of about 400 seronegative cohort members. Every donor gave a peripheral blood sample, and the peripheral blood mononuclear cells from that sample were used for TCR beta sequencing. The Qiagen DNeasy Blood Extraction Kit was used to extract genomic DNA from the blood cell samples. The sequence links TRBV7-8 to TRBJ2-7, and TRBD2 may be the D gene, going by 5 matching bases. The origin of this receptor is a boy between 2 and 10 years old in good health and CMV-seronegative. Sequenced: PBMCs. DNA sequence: TGTGCCAGCAGCTTACGGGGTGGCGAGCAGTACTTC. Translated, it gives CASSLRGGEQYF.